The rows below give T cell receptor beta chains drawn from one sample of a study of technical replicates of blood from a handful of donors. Clones were sequenced by immunoSEQ multiplex PCR, and TCRdb holds only the in-frame ones, with some missing. The sample has approximately 81,000 clones, 90% to 97% seen once. The sequenced material came from T cells isolated from PBMCs. These receptors originate from a human donor in good health. Both conserved end residues are part of each CDR3. Each record gives: clone size, V gene, D gene, J gene, CDR3 length, CDR3 DNA, CDR3 protein. D genes are given only for firm matches. Some rows have no size entry. The others give once, few or many, or a class for an expanded clone.

>.|TRBV5-5|TRBD2|TRBJ2-7|13
TGTGCCAGCAGCCAAACTAGCGCCTACGAGCAGTACTTC
CASSQTSAYEQYF
>.|TRBV30|TRBD1|TRBJ1-5|14
TGTGCCTGGAGTGCCGACAGGGGTGCTCAGCCCCAGCATTTT
CAWSADRGAQPQHF
>.|TRBV18|.|TRBJ2-5|14
TGTGCCAGCTCACCATTCAGGGGTCAAGAGACCCAGTACTTC
CASSPFRGQETQYF
>.|TRBV7-9|.|TRBJ2-1|14
TGTGCCAGCAGCTTCGGGGGCTCCTACAATGAGCAGTTCTTC
CASSFGGSYNEQFF
>.|TRBV2|.|TRBJ1-1|14
TGTGCCAGCAGGGTTAACGCAGGGGACACTGAAGCTTTCTTT
CASRVNAGDTEAFF
>.|TRBV28|.|TRBJ1-4|14
TGTGCCAGCAGTTTGCTGACAGCTAATGAAAAACTGTTTTTT
CASSLLTANEKLFF
>.|TRBV5-4|TRBD2|TRBJ2-3|15
TGTGCCAGCAGCTCGACTAGCGGGATCACAGATACGCAGTATTTT
CASSSTSGITDTQYF
>few|TRBV7-8|.|TRBJ1-2|18
TGTGCCAGCAGCTTAGTGCGGTCTCTGTATTCCAATAACTATGGCTACACCTTC
CASSLVRSLYSNNYGYTF
>.|TRBV23-1|TRBD2|TRBJ2-1|18
TGCGCCAGCAGTTCCATCCCGACTAGCGGCCTTCCCCACAATGAGCAGTTCTTC
CASSSIPTSGLPHNEQFF
>.|TRBV18|TRBD2|TRBJ2-7|12
TGTGCCAGCTCGCCCAGCGGGAGCGAGCAGTACTTC
CASSPSGSEQYF
>.|TRBV5-1|TRBD1|TRBJ1-1|14
TGCGCCAGCATCACAGGGGGATTGGGCACTGAAGCTTTCTTT
CASITGGLGTEAFF
>once|TRBV7-2|.|TRBJ1-1|16
TGTGCCAGCAGCCCAATAAGTGGGGCAAAGGGCGCTGAAGCTTTCTTT
CASSPISGAKGAEAFF
>.|TRBV9|.|TRBJ1-1|17
TGTGCCAGCAGCGTAGACCCCAGGGACAATATTAACACTGAAGCTTTCTTT
CASSVDPRDNINTEAFF
>.|TRBV7-6|TRBD2|TRBJ2-2|13
TGTGCCAGCAGGCGACTAGCGGTGGGGGAGCTGTTTTTT
CASRRLAVGELFF
>.|TRBV28|TRBD1|TRBJ1-1|16
TGTGCCAGCAGTCCTAACCGGGACAGGGGTAACACTGAAGCTTTCTTT
CASSPNRDRGNTEAFF
>.|TRBV5-1|.|TRBJ2-5|13
TGCGCCAGCAGCCAGACAGAAGGGGAGACCCAGTACTTC
CASSQTEGETQYF
>once|TRBV6-5|.|TRBJ2-7|14
TGTGCCAGCAGTTACTCATCACAAGGGGGTGAGCAGTACTTC
CASSYSSQGGEQYF
>.|TRBV9|.|TRBJ1-5|14
TGTGCCAGCAGTTATAGGGGGAACGGTCAGCCCCAGCATTTT
CASSYRGNGQPQHF
>.|TRBV6-5|.|TRBJ1-2|14
TGTGCCAGCAGTCGAGCGTCAGGGGTAATTGGCTACACCTTC
CASSRASGVIGYTF
>.|TRBV10-2|.|TRBJ2-1|13
TGCGCCAGCAGCCCTTCGGTCTACAATGAGCAGTTCTTC
CASSPSVYNEQFF
>.|TRBV27|TRBD2|TRBJ2-1|14
TGTGCCAGCAGTTGGGGAGGGTCGAACAATGAGCAGTTCTTC
CASSWGGSNNEQFF
>.|TRBV4-1|.|TRBJ2-1|16
TGCGCCAGCAGCCAAGCTAGGGGGTTACCTTCTAATGAGCAGTTCTTC
CASSQARGLPSNEQFF
>.|TRBV4-1|TRBD2|TRBJ2-3|17
TGCGCCAGCAGCCAAGGACAGACTAGCGGGAGAACAGATACGCAGTATTTT
CASSQGQTSGRTDTQYF
>.|TRBV7-2|.|TRBJ1-2|14
TGTGCCAGCAGCTTAGAGGGGAGGAACTATGGCTACACCTTC
CASSLEGRNYGYTF
>.|TRBV29-1|.|TRBJ2-5|13
TGCAGCGTGAGGGAAAGCGGACAAGAGACCCAGTACTTC
CSVRESGQETQYF
>once|TRBV28|TRBD2|TRBJ2-1|15
TGTGCCAGCTCGTTCCGGCGGGAGTTATACAATGAGCAGTTCTTC
CASSFRRELYNEQFF